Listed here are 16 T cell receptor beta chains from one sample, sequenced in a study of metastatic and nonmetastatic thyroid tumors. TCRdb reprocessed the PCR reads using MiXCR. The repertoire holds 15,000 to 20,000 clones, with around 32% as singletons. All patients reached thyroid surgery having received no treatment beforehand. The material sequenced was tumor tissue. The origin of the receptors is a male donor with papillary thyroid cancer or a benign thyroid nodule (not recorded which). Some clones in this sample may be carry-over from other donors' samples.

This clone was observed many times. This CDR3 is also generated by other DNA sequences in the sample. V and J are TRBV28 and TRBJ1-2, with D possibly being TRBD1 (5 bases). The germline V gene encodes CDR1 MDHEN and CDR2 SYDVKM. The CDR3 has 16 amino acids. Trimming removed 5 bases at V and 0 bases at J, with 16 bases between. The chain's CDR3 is CASSVVQAGTNYGYTF. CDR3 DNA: TGTGCCAGCAGTGTAGTCCAGGCAGGGACTAACTATGGCTACACCTTC.

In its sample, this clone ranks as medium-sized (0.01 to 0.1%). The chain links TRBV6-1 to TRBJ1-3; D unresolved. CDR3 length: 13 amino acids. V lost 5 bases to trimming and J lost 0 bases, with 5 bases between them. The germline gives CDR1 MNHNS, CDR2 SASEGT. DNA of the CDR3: TGTGCCAGCAGTTTCAACTCTGGAAACACCATATATTTT. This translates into CASSFNSGNTIYF.

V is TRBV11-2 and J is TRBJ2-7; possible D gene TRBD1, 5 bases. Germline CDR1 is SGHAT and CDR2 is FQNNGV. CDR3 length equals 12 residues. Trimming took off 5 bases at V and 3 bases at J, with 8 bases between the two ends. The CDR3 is CASSQGSYEQYF. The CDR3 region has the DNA TGTGCCAGCAGCCAGGGCAGCTACGAGCAGTACTTC.

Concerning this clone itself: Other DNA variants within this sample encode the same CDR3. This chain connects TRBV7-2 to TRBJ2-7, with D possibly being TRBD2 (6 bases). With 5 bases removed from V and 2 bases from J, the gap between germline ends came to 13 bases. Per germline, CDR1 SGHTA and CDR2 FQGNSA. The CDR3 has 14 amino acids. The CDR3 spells CASSPGLAPYEQYF. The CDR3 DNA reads TGTGCCAGCAGCCCGGGGCTAGCGCCCTACGAGCAGTACTTC.

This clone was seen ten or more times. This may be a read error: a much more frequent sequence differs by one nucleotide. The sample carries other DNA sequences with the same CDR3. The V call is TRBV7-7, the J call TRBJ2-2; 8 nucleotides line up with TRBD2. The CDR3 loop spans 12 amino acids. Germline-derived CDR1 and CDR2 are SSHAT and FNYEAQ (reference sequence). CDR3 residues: CASTPTGGELFF. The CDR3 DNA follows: TGTGCCAGCACCCCCACGGGGGGGGAGCTGTTCTTT. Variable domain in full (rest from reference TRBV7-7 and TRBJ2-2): GAGVSQSPRYKVTKRGQDVTLRCDPISSHATLYWYQQALGQGPEFLTYFNYEAQPDKSGLPSDRFSAERPEGSISTLTIQRTEQRDSAMYRCASTPTGGELFFGEGSRLTVL.

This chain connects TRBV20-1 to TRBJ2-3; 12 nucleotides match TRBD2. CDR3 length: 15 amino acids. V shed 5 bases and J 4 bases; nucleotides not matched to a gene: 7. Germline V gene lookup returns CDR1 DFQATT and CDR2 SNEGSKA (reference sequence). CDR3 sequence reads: CSASSSGRAADTQYF. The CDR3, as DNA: TGCAGTGCTTCCTCTAGCGGGAGGGCAGCAGATACGCAGTATTTT.

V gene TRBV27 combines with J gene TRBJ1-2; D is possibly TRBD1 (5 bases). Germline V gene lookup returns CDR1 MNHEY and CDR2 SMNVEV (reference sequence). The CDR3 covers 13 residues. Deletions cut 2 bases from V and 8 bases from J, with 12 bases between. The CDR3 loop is CASSLKGSRGYTF. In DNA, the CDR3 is TGTGCCAGCAGTTTAAAGGGGTCCCGCGGCTACACCTTC.

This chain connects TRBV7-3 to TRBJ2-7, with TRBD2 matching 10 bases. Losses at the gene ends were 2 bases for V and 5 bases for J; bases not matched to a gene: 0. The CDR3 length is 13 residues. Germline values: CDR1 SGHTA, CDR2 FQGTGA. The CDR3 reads CASSLGLADEQYF. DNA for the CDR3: TGTGCCAGCAGCTTAGGACTAGCGGACGAGCAGTACTTC.

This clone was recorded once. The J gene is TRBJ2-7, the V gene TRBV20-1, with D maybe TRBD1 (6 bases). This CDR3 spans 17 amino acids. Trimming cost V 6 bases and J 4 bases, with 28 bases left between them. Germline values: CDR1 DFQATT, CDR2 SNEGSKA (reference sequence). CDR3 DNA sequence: TGCAGTGCCATGCATCAGGAAGGGGGTACATTCGGATACGAGCAGTACTTC. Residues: CSAMHQEGGTFGYEQYF.

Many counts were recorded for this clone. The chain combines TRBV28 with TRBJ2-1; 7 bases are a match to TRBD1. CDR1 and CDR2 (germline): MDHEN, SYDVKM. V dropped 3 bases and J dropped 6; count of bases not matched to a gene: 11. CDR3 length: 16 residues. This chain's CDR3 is CASSFIRTGRFNEQFF. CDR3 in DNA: TGTGCCAGCAGTTTTATCCGGACAGGCCGCTTCAATGAGCAGTTCTTC.

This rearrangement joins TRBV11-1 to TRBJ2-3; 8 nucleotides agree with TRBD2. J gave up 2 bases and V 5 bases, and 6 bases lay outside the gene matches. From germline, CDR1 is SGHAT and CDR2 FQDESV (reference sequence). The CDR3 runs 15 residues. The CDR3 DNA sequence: TGTGCCAGCAGCCTAACGGGAGGGCCCACAGATACGCAGTATTTT. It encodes CASSLTGGPTDTQYF.

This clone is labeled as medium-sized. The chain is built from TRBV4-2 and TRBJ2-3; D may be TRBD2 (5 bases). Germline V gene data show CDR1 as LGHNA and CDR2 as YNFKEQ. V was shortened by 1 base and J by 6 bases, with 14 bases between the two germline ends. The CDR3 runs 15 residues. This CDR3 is CASSQGNLEADTQYF. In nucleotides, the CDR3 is TGTGCCAGCAGCCAAGGAAATCTGGAGGCGGATACGCAGTATTTT.

As DNA, the CDR3 is TGTGCCAGCAGCCCGGGCTGGGGGGGAACCTATGGCTACACCTTC. This sequence encodes CASSPGWGGTYGYTF. J is TRBJ1-2 and V is TRBV7-2, with D possibly TRBD1 on 5 matching bases. The CDR3 runs to 15 residues. Germline V CDR1 and CDR2: SGHTA, FQGNSA. Deletions cut 5 bases from V and 4 bases from J, with 17 bases between.

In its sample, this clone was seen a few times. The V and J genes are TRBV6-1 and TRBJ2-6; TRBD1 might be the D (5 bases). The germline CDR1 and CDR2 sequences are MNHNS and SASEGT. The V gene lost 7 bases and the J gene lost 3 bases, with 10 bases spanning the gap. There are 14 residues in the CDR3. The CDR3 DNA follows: TGTGCCAGCAATAGGGGAAGTGGGGCCAACGTCCTGACTTTC. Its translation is CASNRGSGANVLTF.

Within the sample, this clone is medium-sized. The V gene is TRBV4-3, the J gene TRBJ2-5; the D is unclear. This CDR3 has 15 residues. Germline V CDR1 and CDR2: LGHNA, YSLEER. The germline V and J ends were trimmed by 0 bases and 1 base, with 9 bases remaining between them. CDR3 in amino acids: CASSQDIGPQETQYF. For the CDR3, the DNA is TGCGCCAGCAGCCAAGATATTGGTCCCCAAGAGACCCAGTACTTC.

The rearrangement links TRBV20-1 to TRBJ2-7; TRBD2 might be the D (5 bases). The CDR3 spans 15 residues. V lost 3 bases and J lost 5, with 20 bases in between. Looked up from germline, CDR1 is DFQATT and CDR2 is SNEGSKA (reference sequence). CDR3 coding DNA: TGCAGTGCTAGGGACCCCTTGGAGGAGCGAAACGAGCAGTACTTC. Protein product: CSARDPLEERNEQYF.